This T cell receptor beta chain was captured in a study of blood T cell repertoires in COVID-19. Turning to the study itself: The United States, Italy and Spain provided the acute and convalescent COVID-19 samples. Sample material is recorded as cDNA or gDNA derived from T cells, B-cell-depleted T cells, or PBMCs.

J was trimmed by 6 bases and V by 4 bases; bases with no gene match: 12. This CDR3 has 16 residues. Germline CDR1 is MNHNS and CDR2 is SASEGT. As originally analysed: Nucleated cell number was recorded as an estimate derived from reference gene primer amplification. Assay used: immunoSEQ multiplex PCR; TCRdb lists only in-frame clones, some missing. The DNA gave D and trimming, while V, J and clone size come from that table. Found here are some 97,000 clones, around four fifths of them singletons; the top ten hold over 10%. The TCR was taken from a woman in her 70s with acute or convalescent COVID-19. What was sequenced was peripheral blood. The chain is built from TRBV6-1 and TRBJ1-1; 9 bases match TRBD1. The chain's CDR3 is CASSGDRVVGGPEAFF. CDR3 in DNA: TGTGCCAGCAGTGGGGACAGGGTCGTTGGAGGCCCTGAAGCTTTCTTT.